This TCR beta chain was obtained from a study of T cells after yellow fever vaccination. Overall study results and limits: Relatively few clonotypes were ones that appeared in both CD4 and CD8 compartments. Abundant clonotypes from the bulk population could have been carried over as contaminants into FACS-sorted repertoires.

Synthesis of TCR cDNA relied on 5'RACE template switching, which attached a universal primer site and UMIs. Via MiXCR, TCRdb re-called the 5' RACE reads, giving one row per CDR3 protein. The table has 350,000 to 450,000 distinct CDR3 sequences, about 6% seen once. Trimming took 4 bases from V and 7 from J; bases not matched to a gene: 4. CDR1 and CDR2 (germline): DFQATT, SNEGSKA (reference sequence). The CDR3 extends over 11 amino acids. This clonotype has a handful of counts. As yet, its antigen is unknown. Sequencing used PBMCs, obtained 5 days after the yellow fever booster vaccination. The J gene is TRBJ2-7, the V gene TRBV20-1, with TRBD2 matching over 7 bases. The sequence was obtained from a man younger than 40 who received the YFV17D yellow fever vaccine. The CDR3: CSATPAGEQYF. The DNA for the CDR3 is TGCAGTGCTACCCCAGCGGGGGAGCAGTACTTC.